A selection of T cell receptor beta chains follows, all from one sample in a study of cytomegalovirus exposure and HLA in healthy donors. TCRdb's table, derived via immunoSEQ multiplex PCR, lists solely in-frame clones and lacks some. The table includes 120,000 or so clones, less than 85% detected once. The sequenced sample consisted of PBMCs. These TCRs come from a female donor in good health and CMV-seronegative. The CDR3 runs from the conserved cysteine through the conserved F or W. A D gene is named only where the DNA matches it firmly. Clone size is not always given. Where it is, it says once, few, many or a class for expanded clones.

cdr3_aa: CASSFLVASGFSYEQYF; cdr3_nt: TGTGCCAGCAGTTTTCTCGTCGCTAGCGGGTTTTCCTACGAGCAGTACTTC; j_call: TRBJ2-7; cdr3_length: 17; clone_size: .; d_call: TRBD2; v_call: TRBV28
cdr3_aa: CASSLVQGQETQYF; cdr3_nt: TGCGCCAGCAGCTTGGTTCAGGGTCAAGAGACCCAGTACTTC; j_call: TRBJ2-5; cdr3_length: 14; clone_size: .; d_call: .; v_call: TRBV5-1
cdr3_aa: CANRLRGLGRYTF; cdr3_nt: TGTGCCAACAGATTGCGGGGACTAGGTCGCTACACCTTC; j_call: TRBJ1-2; cdr3_length: 13; clone_size: .; d_call: .; v_call: TRBV7-3
cdr3_aa: CASSWRVLRQPSSGNTIYF; cdr3_nt: TGCGCCAGCAGCTGGAGAGTCCTCCGGCAGCCAAGCTCTGGAAACACCATATATTTT; j_call: TRBJ1-3; cdr3_length: 19; clone_size: .; d_call: .; v_call: TRBV5-1
cdr3_aa: CASSFIPTGAEAFF; cdr3_nt: TGTGCCAGCAGCTTCATACCTACAGGGGCCGAAGCTTTCTTT; j_call: TRBJ1-1; cdr3_length: 14; clone_size: few; d_call: TRBD1; v_call: TRBV11-1
cdr3_aa: CASSLEGAASALHF; cdr3_nt: TGCGCCAGCAGCTTGGAGGGGGCGGCTTCGGCCCTCCACTTT; j_call: TRBJ1-6; cdr3_length: 14; clone_size: .; d_call: TRBD1; v_call: TRBV5-1
cdr3_aa: CASSYGLGNEQFF; cdr3_nt: TGTGCCAGCAGCTACGGGTTGGGCAATGAGCAGTTCTTC; j_call: TRBJ2-1; cdr3_length: 13; clone_size: .; d_call: .; v_call: TRBV28
cdr3_aa: CSSSLGREGQYF; cdr3_nt: TGTTCCAGCAGCCTGGGGAGGGAGGGTCAGTATTTT; j_call: TRBJ2-3; cdr3_length: 12; clone_size: .; d_call: TRBD2; v_call: TRBV7-9
cdr3_aa: CASSGYAGYEQYF; cdr3_nt: TGTGCCAGCAGCGGCTACGCGGGGTACGAGCAGTACTTC; j_call: TRBJ2-7; cdr3_length: 13; clone_size: .; d_call: .; v_call: TRBV9
cdr3_aa: CAWSRTSGSSDEQFF; cdr3_nt: TGTGCCTGGAGTAGGACTAGCGGGAGCTCCGATGAGCAGTTCTTC; j_call: TRBJ2-1; cdr3_length: 15; clone_size: few; d_call: TRBD2; v_call: TRBV30
cdr3_aa: CSGERGPNNEQFF; cdr3_nt: TGCAGCGGGGAGCGGGGGCCCAACAATGAGCAGTTCTTC; j_call: TRBJ2-1; cdr3_length: 13; clone_size: .; d_call: TRBD2; v_call: TRBV29-1